These 17 T cell receptor beta chains were all obtained from the same sample, sequenced in a study of Ad26.COV2.S vaccination and SARS-CoV-2 variants. The sample's treatment: 19 received Ad26.COV2.S at low or high dose, single or two shots; several received placebo; per-sample allocation not given. Sampling was done on day 63 after the first vaccine or placebo injection. Some clones are missing from TCRdb's copy, which holds only in-frame ones; the method was immunoSEQ multiplex PCR. Counted here are around 500,000 clones, 89% occurring once; the ten biggest clones make up around 1.8%. Sequences were derived from peripheral blood, sampled in a trial of Ad26.COV2.S vaccine versus placebo. Receptor source: a person aged 18 to 65 who received the Ad26.COV2.S COVID-19 vaccine or a placebo.

The rearrangement joins TRBV4-1 to TRBJ2-7, with D possibly being TRBD1 (6 bases). CDR1 is MGHRA and CDR2 is YSYEKL in the germline V gene. This CDR3 comprises 15 residues. Trimming cost V 5 bases and J 0 bases, with 14 bases left between them. CDR3 sequence reads: CASSRTVSSSYEQYF. As DNA, the CDR3 is TGCGCCAGCAGCAGGACAGTATCGAGCTCCTACGAGCAGTACTTC.

DNA for the CDR3: TGTGCCAGCAGCTTCCCCGGGTTCCATATTGCTTTCTTT. Translation gives CASSFPGFHIAFF. This chain links TRBV7-2 with TRBJ1-1; unclear D gene. This CDR3 has 13 residues. Germline CDR1 is SGHTA and CDR2 is FQGNSA. Trimming took off 3 bases at V and 11 bases at J, with 16 bases between the two ends.

The V gene is TRBV18, the J gene TRBJ2-5; 13 bases match TRBD2. CDR3 length equals 16 residues. Germline lookup yields CDR1 KGHSH and CDR2 LQKENI. After removal of 5 bases from V and 1 base from J, the junction contained 4 bases not matched to a gene. CDR3 in amino acids: CASSSGLAGSQETQYF. The CDR3 bases are TGTGCCAGCTCATCGGGACTAGCGGGGTCCCAAGAGACCCAGTACTTC.

The chain couples TRBV7-3 to TRBJ2-1; D may be TRBD1 (6 bases). The germline CDR1 and CDR2 sequences are SGHTA and FQGTGA. There are 17 residues in the CDR3. V shed 4 bases and J shed 0 bases, with 16 bases lying between them. The CDR3 loop reads CASSSPGHQSSYNEQFF. CDR3 DNA sequence: TGTGCCAGCAGCTCACCGGGACATCAGAGCTCCTACAATGAGCAGTTCTTC.

The chain links TRBV15 to TRBJ2-3, with D possibly TRBD2 on 5 matching bases. Germline CDR1 LNHNV, CDR2 YYDKDF (reference sequence). The V end lost 0 bases, the J end lost 7 bases, and 8 bases lay between the germline ends. The CDR3 sequence is 13 residues long. The chain's CDR3 is CATSREAGNTQYF. The CDR3 nucleotides are TGTGCCACCAGCAGAGAGGCCGGGAATACGCAGTATTTT.

The chain joins TRBV12-5 to TRBJ2-3; 9 nucleotides match TRBD1. V was clipped by 5 bases and J by 2 bases; unmatched bases: 5. This CDR3 contains 15 residues. Germline values: CDR1 LGHNT, CDR2 FRNRAP. The CDR3 DNA is TGTGCTAGTGGTACCGGGGACAGGGACACAGATACGCAGTATTTT. Its protein is CASGTGDRDTDTQYF. Full variable domain (rest looked up from reference TRBV12-5 and TRBJ2-3): DARVTQTPRHKVTEMGQEVTMRCQPILGHNTVFWYRQTMMQGLELLAYFRNRAPLDDSGMPKDRFSAEMPDATLATLKIQPSEPRDSAVYFCASGTGDRDTDTQYFGPGTRLTVL.

The chain combines TRBV25-1 with TRBJ2-6, with D perhaps TRBD1 (6 bases). V shed 2 bases and J shed 0 bases, with 8 bases lying between them. The length of the CDR3 is 16 residues. Germline CDR1 is MGHDK and CDR2 is SYGVNS. CDR3 sequence: CASSEGGSSGANVLTF. In nucleotides, the CDR3 is TGTGCCAGCAGTGAAGGGGGCAGCTCTGGGGCCAACGTCCTGACTTTC.

The gene calls are TRBV28 and TRBJ1-5, with TRBD1 identical over 8 bases. The CDR3 is 13 amino acids. Trimming took 5 bases from V and 6 from J; bases not matched to a gene: 3. Germline loops: CDR1 MDHEN, CDR2 SYDVKM. Here the CDR3 reads CASSTGGGQPQHF. The CDR3, as DNA: TGTGCCAGCAGTACAGGGGGAGGTCAGCCCCAGCATTTT. The full variable domain, completed using reference TRBV28 and TRBJ1-5, is DVKVTQSSRYLVKRTGEKVFLECVQDMDHENMFWYRQDPGLGLRLIYFSYDVKMKEKGDIPEGYSVSREKKERFSLILESASTNQTSMYLCASSTGGGQPQHFGDGTRLSIL.

The chain recombines TRBV5-1 with TRBJ1-2; a possible D gene is TRBD1 (5 bases). The CDR3 covers 14 residues. With 4 bases removed from V and 4 bases from J, the gap between germline ends came to 14 bases. Germline V gives CDR1 SGHRS, CDR2 YFSETQ. The CDR3 spells CASSPSGAGYGYTF. The CDR3 bases are TGCGCCAGCAGCCCCAGCGGGGCGGGCTATGGCTACACCTTC.

The chain has TRBV7-2 and TRBJ2-4; possibly TRBD2 for D (6 bases). The length of the CDR3 is 17 residues. CDR1 is SGHTA, CDR2 FQGNSA, per germline. The germline V and J ends were trimmed by 5 bases and 4 bases, with 21 bases remaining between them. In DNA, the CDR3 is TGTGCCAGCAGCCCTCAGGTGGGGAGCGGAGGGAAAAACATTCAGTACTTC. Translating gives CASSPQVGSGGKNIQYF.

The rearrangement links TRBV6-5 to TRBJ1-6; 10 bases match TRBD1. J gave up 7 bases and V 6 bases, and 6 bases lay outside the gene matches. This CDR3 contains 15 residues. The germline V gene has CDR1 MNHEY and CDR2 SVGAGI. The CDR3, as DNA: TGTGCCAGCAGGGACCAGGGACAGGGGAATTCACCCCTCCACTTT. Translated, it gives CASRDQGQGNSPLHF.

The V gene is TRBV28, the J gene TRBJ2-1; 8 positions agree with TRBD2. J lost 1 base, V lost 5 bases, and 4 bases had no gene match. Germline V gene sequence: CDR1 MDHEN, CDR2 SYDVKM. The CDR3 sequence is 15 residues long. The CDR3: CASSTGGLSYNEQFF. The CDR3 DNA follows: TGTGCCAGCAGTACGGGGGGGCTGTCCTACAATGAGCAGTTCTTC.

J is TRBJ2-2 and V is TRBV6-5, with TRBD1 matching 8 bases. Germline-derived CDR1 and CDR2 are MNHEY and SVGAGI. This CDR3 is built from 15 residues. With 6 bases clipped from V and 5 bases from J, the junction kept 8 bases outside the gene matches. This CDR3 reads CASRPGQVVTGELFF. As DNA, the CDR3 is TGTGCCAGCAGGCCGGGACAGGTTGTTACCGGGGAGCTGTTTTTT.

In DNA, the CDR3 is TGTGCCAGCAGTTACGGGGGATTGGGGACCGGGGAGCTGTTTTTT. It encodes CASSYGGLGTGELFF. The chain recombines TRBV6-5 with TRBJ2-2, with D perhaps given as TRBD1 or TRBD2 (5 bases each). V was trimmed by 2 bases and J by 5 bases, leaving 12 bases between them. The CDR3 is made up of 15 amino acids. The germline CDR1 and CDR2 sequences are MNHEY and SVGAGI.

This rearrangement joins TRBV6-5 to TRBJ1-5, with 10 bases that match TRBD1. The CDR3 has 15 amino acids. Trimming at V came to 7 bases and at J to 6 bases, leaving 9 bases not matched to a gene. From germline, CDR1 is MNHEY and CDR2 SVGAGI. The DNA for the CDR3 is TGTGCCAGCAAACCCGACAGGGGGCTTGCTCAGCCCCAGCATTTT. As protein: CASKPDRGLAQPQHF.

The rearrangement uses TRBV15 and TRBJ1-1; 8 bases line up with TRBD1. This CDR3 region has 16 residues. The germline V gene has CDR1 LNHNV and CDR2 YYDKDF (reference sequence). J lost 1 base, V lost 1 base, and 5 bases had no gene match. The CDR3 region is CATSRGRQGRNTEAFF. CDR3 coding DNA: TGTGCCACCAGCAGAGGGAGACAGGGGCGGAACACTGAAGCTTTCTTT.

This chain connects TRBV30 to TRBJ1-4; D is uncertain. Germline V gives CDR1 GTSNPN, CDR2 SVGIG (reference sequence). The CDR3 sequence is 12 residues long. Between the trimmed V and J ends, which lost 2 bases and 7 bases, there was a span of 8 bases. The CDR3 region is CAWSSNSEKLFF. CDR3 coding DNA: TGTGCCTGGAGTTCTAACAGTGAAAAACTGTTTTTT.